Below are 19 T cell receptor beta chains sequenced from a single sample in a study of early T cells in non-severe SARS-CoV-2 infection. Using its own MiXCR run on the 5' RACE reads, TCRdb lists one record per CDR3 protein. This sample yields about 28,000 distinct CDR3 sequences, of which around 5.3% are seen a single time; roughly 22% belongs to the top ten. Material for sequencing was whole blood. The receptors come from an adult who was a healthcare worker with PCR-confirmed SARS-CoV-2 infection or an uninfected control (not recorded which).

V and J are TRBV5-5 and TRBJ2-7; 13 positions agree with TRBD2. The germline V gene encodes CDR1 SGHKS and CDR2 YYEKEE (reference sequence). The CDR3 is 15 residues long. V shed 5 bases, J shed 6 bases, and the junction held 8 bases outside the gene matches. The CDR3 nucleotides read TGTGCCAGCAGTTACGGGACTAGCGGGATATTCGAGCAGTACTTC. It specifies CASSYGTSGIFEQYF.

In its sample, this clonotype was seen many times. The J gene is TRBJ2-7, the V gene TRBV11-3; 9 bases fit TRBD1. Germline V gene data show CDR1 as SGHNT and CDR2 as YENEEA. CDR3 length: 17 amino acids. V gave up 4 bases and J gave up 0 bases; unmatched junction bases: 10. The chain's CDR3 is CASSSQTGGPVSYEQYF. DNA of the CDR3: TGTGCCAGCAGCTCCCAAACAGGGGGCCCCGTCTCCTACGAGCAGTACTTC.

In its sample, this clonotype was seen many times. CDR3 protein: CASIGRDRGLNGYTF. The CDR3 DNA reads TGTGCCAGTATCGGTCGGGACAGGGGGCTAAATGGCTACACCTTC. The chain uses TRBV19 and TRBJ1-2, with TRBD1 matching 12 bases. CDR3 size: 15 residues. With V trimmed by 7 bases and J by 6 bases, 9 bases remained unmatched. The germline CDR1 and CDR2 sequences are LNHDA and SQIVND (reference sequence).

This clonotype was counted a few times. The CDR3 protein is CASSLEGLRQETQYF. DNA for the CDR3: TGCGCCAGCAGCTTGGAAGGACTTAGGCAAGAGACCCAGTACTTC. V is TRBV5-1 and J is TRBJ2-5, with D maybe TRBD2 (5 bases). Germline V gene lookup returns CDR1 SGHRS and CDR2 YFSETQ. The CDR3 length is 15 residues. The V end was cut by 0 bases, the J end by 2 bases, with 11 bases between.

Relative to its sample, this clonotype is medium-sized. This chain uses TRBV11-2 with TRBJ2-3, with TRBD1 matching over 11 bases. From germline, CDR1 is SGHAT and CDR2 FQNNGV. J was trimmed by 5 bases and V by 7 bases; bases with no gene match: 8. This CDR3 has 15 amino acids. CDR3 coding DNA: TGTGCCAGCAAGCCCGGGACAGGGGGTATAGATACGCAGTATTTT. Translated: CASKPGTGGIDTQYF.

This clonotype was seen many times. The genes are TRBV20-1 and TRBJ1-2; D gene uncertain. Germline-derived CDR1 and CDR2 are DFQATT and SNEGSKA (reference sequence). Trimming cost V 1 base and J 2 bases, with 20 bases left between them. The CDR3 consists of 17 residues. The CDR3 region is CSARVPPDPKANYGYTF. CDR3 bases: TGCAGTGCTAGAGTCCCACCGGACCCCAAGGCGAACTATGGCTACACCTTC.

This clonotype was seen at least ten times. The J gene is TRBJ2-5, the V gene TRBV20-1; TRBD2 matches at 13 bases. Germline V gene data show CDR1 as DFQATT and CDR2 as SNEGSKA (reference sequence). CDR3 length: 14 amino acids. With 6 bases clipped from V and 1 base from J, the junction kept 2 bases outside the gene matches. Here the CDR3 DNA reads TGCAGTGCAGGGACTAGCGGGGCCCAAGAGACCCAGTACTTC. This translates into CSAGTSGAQETQYF.

At least ten counts were recorded for this clonotype. The DNA of the CDR3 is TGTGCCACCAGCAGTACCCGGGACAGCTATAATTCACCCCTCCACTTT. This codes for CATSSTRDSYNSPLHF. The rearrangement uses TRBV15 and TRBJ1-6, with TRBD1 matching 7 bases. The CDR3 is 16 amino acids. The germline CDR1 and CDR2 sequences are LNHNV and YYDKDF (reference sequence). The V and J ends lost 3 bases and 3 bases, in that order; junction bases with no gene match: 5.

The chain combines TRBV5-1 with TRBJ2-1, with 7 bases aligning to TRBD1. The germline CDR1 and CDR2 sequences are SGHRS and YFSETQ. The CDR3 covers 15 residues. J lost 2 bases, V lost 0 bases, and 2 bases had no gene match. The CDR3 DNA is TGCGCCAGCAGCTTGGAAGGGGGCGCCTACAATGAGCAGTTCTTC. Its protein is CASSLEGGAYNEQFF.

This clonotype showed up just a few times. The chain is built from TRBV5-4 and TRBJ2-2; D ambiguous. Germline V gives CDR1 SGHNT, CDR2 YYREEE (reference sequence). The CDR3 has 13 residues. Trimming pared 2 bases from V and 5 bases from J, leaving 7 bases between. The CDR3 DNA reads TGTGCCAGCAGCTTCGGTAGAACCGGGGAGCTGTTTTTT. Its protein product is CASSFGRTGELFF.

This clonotype is deemed medium-sized. The CDR3 spells CASSLRGVEGSPLHF. The CDR3 coding sequence is TGTGCCAGCAGTCTAAGGGGGGTTGAAGGCTCACCCCTCCACTTT. The chain couples TRBV6-5 to TRBJ1-6; tentative D call: TRBD1 (6 bases). Germline assignment: CDR1 MNHEY and CDR2 SVGAGI. Trimming removed 5 bases at V and 10 bases at J, with 18 bases between. The CDR3 contains 15 residues.

The chain uses TRBV10-3 and TRBJ2-3; D is unclear. Germline V lookup: CDR1 ENHRY, CDR2 SYGVKD. The CDR3 is made up of 15 amino acids. V lost 0 bases and J 0 bases, leaving 7 bases between the germline ends. This CDR3 is CAISESTTSTDTQYF. The CDR3 DNA follows: TGTGCCATCAGTGAGTCAACAACTAGCACAGATACGCAGTATTTT.

There are many counts of this clonotype. V usage is TRBV4-1 and J usage is TRBJ1-1; D call uncertain. CDR1 and CDR2 (germline): MGHRA, YSYEKL. Trimming pared 0 bases from V and 13 bases from J, leaving 18 bases between. The CDR3 length is 14 residues. CDR3 in amino acids: CASSQDRRPLQVFF. The CDR3 nucleotides read TGCGCCAGCAGCCAAGATCGCAGGCCCCTTCAGGTTTTCTTT.

The sample holds many counts of this clonotype. The J gene is TRBJ2-1, the V gene TRBV7-6, with D possibly matching TRBD2 (6 bases). Germline values: CDR1 SGHVS, CDR2 FNYEAQ. Trimming took off 5 bases at V and 0 bases at J, with 14 bases between the two ends. This CDR3 spans 16 amino acids. The CDR3 sequence is CASSPLAESSYNEQFF. CDR3 coding DNA: TGTGCCAGCAGCCCTTTAGCGGAAAGCTCCTACAATGAGCAGTTCTTC.

The table lists this clonotype with many counts. This chain links TRBV12-5 with TRBJ2-5; tentative D call: TRBD2 (5 bases). V gave up 1 base and J gave up 0 bases, with 15 bases separating them. Germline values: CDR1 LGHNT, CDR2 FRNRAP. This CDR3 comprises 17 residues. The CDR3 is CASGLGGMSSHQETQYF. The CDR3 DNA follows: TGTGCTAGTGGTTTGGGAGGGATGTCTTCCCACCAAGAGACCCAGTACTTC.

This clonotype was detected ten times or more. This rearrangement joins TRBV12-3 or TRBV12-4 to TRBJ2-3, with 8 bases identical to TRBD1. J lost 4 bases, V lost 7 bases, and 10 bases had no gene match. This CDR3 has 15 residues. Written as DNA, the CDR3 is TGTGCCAGCACCCTTGGTGACAGGGGCGCAGATACGCAGTATTTT. It is translated as CASTLGDRGADTQYF.

In this sample, this clonotype turned up many times. CDR3 protein: CASSVEDRMNTEAFF. The CDR3 region has the DNA TGTGCCAGCAGCGTAGAGGACAGAATGAACACTGAAGCTTTCTTT. V usage is TRBV9 and J usage is TRBJ1-1; D possibly corresponds to TRBD1 (6 bases). The CDR3 length is 15 residues. Germline V CDR1 and CDR2: SGDLS, YYNGEE. V was shortened by 0 bases and J by 0 bases, with 9 bases between the two germline ends.

The chain recombines TRBV30 with TRBJ2-7; the match to TRBD1 covers 8 bases. This CDR3 comprises 14 residues. Trimming at V came to 0 bases and at J to 5 bases, leaving 6 bases not matched to a gene. Germline CDR1 and CDR2: GTSNPN and SVGIG (reference sequence). The DNA of the CDR3 is TGTGCCTGGAGTGTGGGGCAGGGGGCAAACGAGCAGTACTTC. Its translation: CAWSVGQGANEQYF.

V and J are TRBV2 and TRBJ2-3; the match to TRBD2 covers 9 bases. The CDR3 extends over 15 amino acids. The V gene's germline CDR1 is SNHLY and CDR2 FYNNEI. Trimming removed 6 bases from V and 3 bases from J; junction bases left unmatched: 7. CDR3 in DNA: TGTGCCAGCAGCCCTAGCGGGGTTTCGACAGATACGCAGTATTTT. Translated: CASSPSGVSTDTQYF.